This T cell receptor beta chain was retrieved from a study of vaccination effects on CD4 cells after COVID-19. This clone was found once. Its cognate antigen is unknown. Notes on the study in general: Pronounced clonal contraction occurred in clones induced by infection and by vaccine late after vaccination. In vaccinees who were healthy, merely 1 out of 255 vaccine-induced clones cross-reacted with common cold coronaviruses.

Some clones are missing from TCRdb's copy, which holds only in-frame ones; the method was immunoSEQ multiplex PCR. This sample has just over 20,000 clones, with more than 65% found just once. Trimming left V 7 bases short and J 1 base short, with 10 bases between. Germline loops: CDR1 LNHDA, CDR2 SQIVND (reference sequence). The CDR3 has 13 amino acids. Antigen-specific CD4+ T cells expanded by the ViraFEST assay with viral peptide pools were then sequenced. Following culture for about ten days, CD4+ T cells were isolated. Neither prior SARS-CoV-2 infection nor positive nucleocapsid antibodies were present in the vaccine recipients. Cultivation was performed at a few million PBMC per well with roughly 9.1 IU/ml IL-2 and 9.5 to 10 ug/ml peptides added. Cultures received IL-2 medium that replaced half the medium on days 3 and 7.

This specimen consisted of CD4+ T cells from PBMCs cultured with HCoV-NL63 spike peptides, obtained before COVID-19 vaccination. The TCR was taken from a human donor who received a COVID-19 vaccine. J is TRBJ1-1 and V is TRBV19; no firm D call. The CDR3 DNA sequence: TGTGCCAGTAAGTTATTCCAGAACACTGAAGCTTTCTTT. Translation gives CASKLFQNTEAFF.